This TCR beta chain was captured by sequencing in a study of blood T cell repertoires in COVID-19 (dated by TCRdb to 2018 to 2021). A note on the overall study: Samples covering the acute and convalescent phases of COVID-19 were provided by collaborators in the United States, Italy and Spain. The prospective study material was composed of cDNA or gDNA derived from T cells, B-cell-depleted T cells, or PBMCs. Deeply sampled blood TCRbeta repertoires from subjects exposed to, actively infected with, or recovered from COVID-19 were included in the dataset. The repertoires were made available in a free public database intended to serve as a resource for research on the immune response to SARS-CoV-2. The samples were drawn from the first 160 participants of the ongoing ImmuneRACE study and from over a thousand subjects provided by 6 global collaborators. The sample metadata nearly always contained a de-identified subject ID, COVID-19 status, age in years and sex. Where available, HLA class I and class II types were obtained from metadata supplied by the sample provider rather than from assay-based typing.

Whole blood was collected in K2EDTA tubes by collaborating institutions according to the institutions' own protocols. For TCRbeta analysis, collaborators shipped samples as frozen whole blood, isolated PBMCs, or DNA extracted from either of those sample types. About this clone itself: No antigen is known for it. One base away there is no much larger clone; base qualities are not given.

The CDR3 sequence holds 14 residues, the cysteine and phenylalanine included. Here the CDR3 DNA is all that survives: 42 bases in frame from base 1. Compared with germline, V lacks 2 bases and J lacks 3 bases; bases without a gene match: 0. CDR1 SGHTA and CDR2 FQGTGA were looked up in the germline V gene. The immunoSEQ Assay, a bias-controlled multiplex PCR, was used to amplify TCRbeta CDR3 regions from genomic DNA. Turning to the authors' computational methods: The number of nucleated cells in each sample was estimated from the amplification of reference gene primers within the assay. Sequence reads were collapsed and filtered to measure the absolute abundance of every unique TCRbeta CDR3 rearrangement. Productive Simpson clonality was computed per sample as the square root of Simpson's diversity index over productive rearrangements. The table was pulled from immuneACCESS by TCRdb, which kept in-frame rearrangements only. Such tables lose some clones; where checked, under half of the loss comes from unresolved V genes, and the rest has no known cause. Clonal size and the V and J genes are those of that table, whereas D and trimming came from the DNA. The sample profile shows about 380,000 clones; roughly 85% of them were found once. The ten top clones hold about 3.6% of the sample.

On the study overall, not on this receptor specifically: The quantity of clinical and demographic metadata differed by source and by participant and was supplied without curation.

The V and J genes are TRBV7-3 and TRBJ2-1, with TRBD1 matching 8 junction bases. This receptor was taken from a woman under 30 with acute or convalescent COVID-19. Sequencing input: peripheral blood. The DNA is TGTGCCAGCAGCTTAGACAGGGGCTACAATGAGCAGTTCTTC. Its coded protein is CASSLDRGYNEQFF.